This T cell receptor beta chain was sequenced for a study of CD8+ T cells in alopecia areata. Noted treatment: oral pan-JAK inhibitor, 5-10 mg twice daily. This clone was picked up a small number of times. cDNA serving as the sequencing template came from extracted, reverse transcribed RNA. Using immunoSEQ multiplex PCR, the repertoire was profiled, and TCRdb retains in-frame clones only, with some absent. The sample comprises hundreds of thousands of clones, 45% to 70% of which are singletons, and about 0.9% rests with the top ten. This sequence was found in a human donor with alopecia areata. The source was CD4+ T cells sorted from blood, collected around week 54, from a patient treated with tofacitinib.

DNA for the CDR3: TGTGCCAGCTCACCAGTTGGCAATCAGCCCCAGCATTTT. This gives the protein CASSPVGNQPQHF. This chain uses TRBV18 with TRBJ1-5; the D is unclear. Looked up from germline, CDR1 is KGHSH and CDR2 is LQKENI. The CDR3 length is 13 residues. The ends were cut back, 2 bases at V and 2 bases at J, with 4 bases in the middle.